This T cell receptor (beta chain) was identified in a study of blood T cell repertoires in COVID-19. Here immunoSEQ multiplex PCR was the method, and the copy in TCRdb shows in-frame clones only, minus some. The profile shows approximately 300,000 clones, 87% of them singletons. Deletions cut 6 bases from V and 5 bases from J, with 11 bases between. Per the germline V gene, CDR1 is MNHEY and CDR2 is SVGAGI. The CDR3 is 13 amino acids. The receptor was derived from a young woman who had recovered from COVID-19. The chain joins TRBV6-5 to TRBJ1-3; no definite D call. Sequences were obtained from PBMCs or T cells enriched from blood (not recorded which). The CDR3 coding sequence is TGTGCCAGCAGGGAGTTGAACAGAAACACCATATATTTT. Translating gives CASRELNRNTIYF.